This T cell receptor beta chain is drawn from a study of OX40 agonist ivuxolimab in advanced cancers. Trimming left V 5 bases short and J 2 bases short, with 16 bases between. Germline CDR1 reads SGHAT; CDR2 reads FQNNGV. This CDR3 has 15 amino acids. TCRdb's copy holds only in-frame clones and misses some; the assay was immunoSEQ multiplex PCR. The sample lists roughly 59,000 clones; roughly 86% were seen once. The chain is built from TRBV11-2 and TRBJ2-7, with a tentative D call TRBD1 (6 bases). The TCR sequence derives from an adult with an advanced solid tumor such as melanoma, head and neck, liver or kidney cancer. The specimen was CD4+ or CD8+ T cells sorted from blood, collected in a trial of the OX40 agonist ivuxolimab. The CDR3, as DNA: TGTGCCAGCAGCCCCCGGACAGTGGGGGCCTACGAGCAGTACTTC. Amino acid sequence: CASSPRTVGAYEQYF.